The 2 T cell receptor beta chains presented below share a single source sample, sequenced in a study of blood T cells in healthy people across ages. A second 7 to 11 cycle PCR used barcoded and J-beta primers. TCRdb itself ran the 5' RACE reads through MiXCR, one entry per CDR3 protein. The sample holds 1.5 million to 2 million distinct CDR3 sequences, about two fifths seen once. Sequencing input: blood. These receptors originate from a human donor in good health.

This clonotype was detected a few times. The chain is built from TRBV3-1 and TRBJ1-6, with D tentatively TRBD1 (5 bases). Germline CDR1 is LGHDT and CDR2 is YNNKEL (reference sequence). Trimming left V 0 bases short and J 8 bases short, with 17 bases between. The CDR3 runs 17 residues. This CDR3 reads CASSQEGRLGFHSPLHF. In DNA, the CDR3 is TGTGCCAGCAGCCAAGAGGGACGACTGGGATTTCATTCACCCCTCCACTTT.

This clonotype was counted only a few times. V is TRBV15 and J is TRBJ1-2, with D unclear. Trimming removed 0 bases from V and 2 bases from J, with 10 bases in between. There are 15 residues in the CDR3. Germline assignment: CDR1 LNHNV and CDR2 YYDKDF (reference sequence). The CDR3 loop reads CATSRERGINYGYTF. The CDR3 DNA is TGTGCCACCAGCAGAGAGAGAGGGATAAACTATGGCTACACCTTC.